The clone carrying this TCR beta chain was found once. This entry belongs to a study of preoperative IRX-2 immunotherapy in early breast cancer. Treatment here: preoperative locoregional IRX-2 cytokine immunotherapy. This phase Ib study tested locoregional IRX-2 cytokine immunotherapy given before surgery. The V gene lost 5 bases and the J gene lost 3 bases, with 17 bases spanning the gap. This CDR3 has 16 residues. Germline loops: CDR1 MDHEN, CDR2 SYDVKM. The table came from immunoSEQ multiplex PCR; TCRdb's copy has only in-frame clones and leaves some out. Of 55,000 to 70,000 clones listed, approximately 95% are singletons.

This chain joins TRBV28 and TRBJ2-1, with D unclear. The sequence derives from a human donor with breast cancer. The sample was taken from a patient treated with IRX-2 immunotherapy. CDR3 in amino acids: CASSLMADSYYNEQFF. The CDR3 DNA sequence: TGTGCCAGCAGTCTAATGGCCGACTCATACTACAATGAGCAGTTCTTC. The full variable domain, with the rest looked up from reference TRBV28 and TRBJ2-1, is DVKVTQSSRYLVKRTGEKVFLECVQDMDHENMFWYRQDPGLGLRLIYFSYDVKMKEKGDIPEGYSVSREKKERFSLILESASTNQTSMYLCASSLMADSYYNEQFFGPGTRLTVL.